This entry lists 11 T cell receptor beta chains sequenced from one sample in a study of blood T cell repertoires in COVID-19. Clones were sequenced by immunoSEQ multiplex PCR, and TCRdb holds only the in-frame ones, with some missing. The top ten clones hold under 0.65% of a sample with tens of thousands of clones, 80% to 95% of them seen once. The sequencing sample was made of peripheral blood. These receptors came from a man aged 45-65 years with COVID-19, enrolled during active disease.

The V and J genes are TRBV5-1 and TRBJ2-5, with TRBD2 as a possible D gene (7 bases). The CDR3 is 16 residues long. Germline V gives CDR1 SGHRS, CDR2 YFSETQ. Trimming stripped 0 bases from V and 5 bases from J, with 17 bases between. This CDR3 is CASSLAIGGAGETQYF. The CDR3 region has the DNA TGCGCCAGCAGCTTGGCGATTGGGGGGGCTGGGGAGACCCAGTACTTC.

The rearrangement links TRBV15 to TRBJ1-1, with 8 bases matching TRBD1. Germline loops: CDR1 LNHNV, CDR2 YYDKDF (reference sequence). Germline trimming cut 4 bases from V and 4 bases from J; bases unmatched to any gene: 5. CDR3 length: 14 residues. The DNA for the CDR3 is TGTGCCACCAGCAAACAGGGGGTATTCACTGAAGCTTTCTTT. Its translation: CATSKQGVFTEAFF.

The chain combines TRBV5-1 with TRBJ2-1; 13 bases agree with TRBD2. Germline CDR1 and CDR2: SGHRS and YFSETQ. The CDR3 covers 16 residues. After removal of 0 bases from V and 4 bases from J, the junction contained 1 base not matched to a gene. The CDR3: CASSLATSGRYNEQFF. Here the CDR3 DNA reads TGCGCCAGCAGCTTGGCGACTAGCGGGAGGTACAATGAGCAGTTCTTC.

This clone was counted a single time. The chain employs TRBV6-6 and TRBJ1-5; D may be TRBD1 (5 bases). V lost 8 bases and J lost 0, with 11 bases in between. The CDR3 spans 14 residues. Per the germline V gene, CDR1 is MNHNY and CDR2 is SVGAGI (reference sequence). The CDR3 region is CASHGGNSNQPQHF. CDR3 sequence (DNA): TGTGCCAGCCATGGGGGGAATAGCAATCAGCCCCAGCATTTT.

The chain combines TRBV4-2 with TRBJ1-5; weak D call: TRBD1 (5 bases). The CDR3 is 15 residues long. Looked up from germline, CDR1 is LGHNA and CDR2 is YNFKEQ. V gave up 0 bases and J gave up 7 bases, with 13 bases separating them. CDR3 nucleotide sequence: TGTGCCAGCAGCCAAGATACGGGGGTGGGGCAGCCCCAGCATTTT. Amino acids: CASSQDTGVGQPQHF.

The chain uses TRBV11-2 and TRBJ2-1, with TRBD2 matching 11 bases. The CDR3 covers 15 residues. CDR1 and CDR2 (germline): SGHAT, FQNNGV. The V gene end was trimmed by 3 bases and the J gene end by 9 bases; junction bases not matched to a gene: 7. In DNA form, the CDR3 reads TGTGCCAGCAGCTTCGGTCCTAGCGGGGGGTTTGAGCAGTTCTTC. This translates into CASSFGPSGGFEQFF.

The genes are TRBV27 and TRBJ1-1; 8 bases line up with TRBD1. V was clipped by 6 bases and J by 8 bases; unmatched bases: 17. The CDR3 is 16 amino acids. CDR1 and CDR2 from the germline V gene are MNHEY and SMNVEV (reference sequence). This CDR3 is CASRQWTGWAIGEAFF. DNA of the CDR3: TGTGCCAGCAGACAGTGGACAGGGTGGGCGATAGGGGAAGCTTTCTTT.

This chain uses TRBV4-2 with TRBJ1-5; TRBD1 might be the D (6 bases). Germline V lookup: CDR1 LGHNA, CDR2 YNFKEQ. V lost 0 bases to trimming and J lost 4 bases, with 13 bases between them. The CDR3 length is 16 residues. The CDR3 protein is CASSQDTGKRNQPQHF. The CDR3 DNA is TGTGCCAGCAGCCAAGACACAGGGAAAAGGAATCAGCCCCAGCATTTT.

This chain links TRBV30 with TRBJ2-5; D call uncertain. Trimming took off 0 bases at V and 13 bases at J, with 15 bases between the two ends. This CDR3 region has 12 residues. Per the germline V gene, CDR1 is GTSNPN and CDR2 is SVGIG (reference sequence). CDR3 in DNA: TGTGCCTGGAGTGTACCCCAGTGGCCTCGGTACTTC. Encoded protein: CAWSVPQWPRYF. Full variable domain (rest looked up from reference TRBV30 and TRBJ2-5): SQTIHQWPATLVQPVGSPLSLECTVEGTSNPNLYWYRQAAGRGLQLLFYSVGIGQISSEVPQNLSASRPQDRQFILSSKKLLLSDSGFYLCAWSVPQWPRYFGPGTRLLVL.

The genes are TRBV23-1 and TRBJ2-7; D may be TRBD2 (7 bases). TRBV23-1 is flagged as an ORF with uncertain function. CDR3 length: 15 amino acids. V shed 1 base and J shed 3 bases, with 13 bases lying between them. The CDR3 sequence is CASSQYGGLNYEQYF. CDR3 DNA: TGCGCCAGCAGTCAATACGGGGGGCTTAACTACGAGCAGTACTTC.

The chain is built from TRBV5-1 and TRBJ1-4, with no clear D. V was cut by 0 bases and J by 1 base, with 4 bases left in between. Germline V gene data show CDR1 as SGHRS and CDR2 as YFSETQ. This CDR3 comprises 14 residues. The CDR3 bases are TGCGCCAGCAGCTTGGACAGAACTAATGAAAAACTGTTTTTT. This sequence encodes CASSLDRTNEKLFF.